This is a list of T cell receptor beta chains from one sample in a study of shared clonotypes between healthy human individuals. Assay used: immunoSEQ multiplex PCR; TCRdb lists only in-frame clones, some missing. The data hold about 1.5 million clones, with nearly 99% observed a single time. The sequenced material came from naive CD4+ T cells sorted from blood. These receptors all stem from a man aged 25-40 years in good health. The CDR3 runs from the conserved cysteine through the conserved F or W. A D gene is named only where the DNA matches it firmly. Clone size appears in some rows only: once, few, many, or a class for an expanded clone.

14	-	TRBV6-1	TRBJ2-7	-	CASREWNGSYEQYF	TGTGCCAGTCGGGAATGGAACGGATCCTACGAGCAGTACTTC
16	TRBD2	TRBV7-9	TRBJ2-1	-	CASSLILAGPYNEQFF	TGTGCCAGCAGCTTAATCCTAGCGGGACCATACAATGAGCAGTTCTTC
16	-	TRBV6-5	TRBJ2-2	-	CASSYSTVSGTGELFF	TGTGCCAGCAGTTACTCGACAGTCTCGGGCACCGGGGAGCTGTTTTTT
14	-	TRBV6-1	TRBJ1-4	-	CASSDVGGNEKLFF	TGTGCCAGCAGTGACGTGGGGGGGAATGAAAAACTGTTTTTT
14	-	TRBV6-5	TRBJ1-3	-	CASSLGSSGNTIYF	TGTGCCAGCAGTTTAGGGAGCTCTGGAAACACCATATATTTT
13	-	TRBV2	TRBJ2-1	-	CASSDRGTNEQFF	TGTGCCAGCAGTGATCGAGGGACCAATGAGCAGTTCTTC
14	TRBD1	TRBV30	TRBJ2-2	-	CAWKGQGKFWELFF	TGTGCCTGGAAAGGACAGGGGAAGTTTTGGGAGCTGTTTTTT
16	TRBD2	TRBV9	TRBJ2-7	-	CASSPSAGLAVYEQYF	TGTGCCAGCAGCCCAAGCGCGGGACTAGCGGTCTACGAGCAGTACTTC
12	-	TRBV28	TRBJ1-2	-	CASSGRNYGYTF	TGTGCCAGCAGCGGACGGAACTATGGCTACACCTTC
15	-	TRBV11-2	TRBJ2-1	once	CASSPDLVFVNEQFF	TGTGCCAGCAGTCCAGACTTGGTCTTTGTCAATGAGCAGTTCTTC
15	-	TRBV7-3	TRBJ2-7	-	CASSPYPGTNYEQYF	TGTGCCAGCAGCCCTTACCCTGGGACGAACTACGAGCAGTACTTC
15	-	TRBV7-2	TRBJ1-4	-	CASSTQTATNEKLFF	TGTGCCAGCAGCACCCAGACGGCAACTAATGAAAAACTGTTTTTT
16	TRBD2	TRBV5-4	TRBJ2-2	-	CASSRTSGKGTGELFF	TGTGCCAGCAGCAGGACTAGCGGGAAGGGCACCGGGGAGCTGTTTTTT
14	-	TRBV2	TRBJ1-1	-	CASSLQGLNTEAFF	TGTGCCAGCAGTCTTCAGGGGTTGAACACTGAAGCTTTCTTT